The sequence of this T cell receptor (beta chain) was determined in a study of human T cells and chemical hapten exposure. Time point noted: patch test 1, 2 weeks after DPC sensitization. Treatment specified: therapeutic diphenylcyclopropenone sensitization with weekly scalp DPC. The template was total RNA from unfractionated whole blood. TCRdb reprocessed the RACE reads via MiXCR and lists one record per CDR3 protein. The sample comprises 40,000 or so distinct CDR3 sequences, 4% of which are singletons, and roughly a quarter rests with the top ten. The V gene's germline CDR1 is MNHEY and CDR2 SVGEGT. Trimming took 4 bases from V and 6 from J; bases not matched to a gene: 8. The CDR3 is 14 residues long.

The input for sequencing was whole blood, taken in connection with sensitization to the hapten diphenylcyclopropenone (DPC). The V and J genes are TRBV6-2 or TRBV6-3 and TRBJ2-7, with TRBD1 identical over 8 bases. The clonotype originates from a man aged 45-65 years with alopecia areata. Some clones in this sample may be carry-over from other donors' samples. The CDR3 is CASSSWTGPREQYF. The CDR3 bases are TGTGCCAGCAGTTCATGGACAGGGCCGCGCGAGCAGTACTTC.